There are a few counts of the clone carrying this T cell receptor (beta chain). Its specificity is unknown. TCRdb itself ran the 5' RACE reads through MiXCR, one entry per CDR3 protein. The sample shows about 230,000 distinct CDR3 sequences, 6.5% to 7.5% of them seen only once. The data stem from a study of T cells after yellow fever vaccination. Overall study: Preparation of the low-cell-number fractions used SMART-Seq v4 Ultra Low Input. Notes on the study in general: Post-booster samples contained most primary-vaccination clones (more than 95% CD4, 88% CD8). From the bulk population, abundant clonotypes could contaminate and appear within FACS-sorted repertoires. Peaking faster, on day 5 versus 15, the secondary response was nonetheless weaker.

The receptor comes from a man in his thirties or forties who received the YFV17D yellow fever vaccine. The sequencing here drew on CD4+ T cells sorted from PBMCs, taken on the day of the yellow fever booster vaccination.

The CDR3 region has the DNA TGTGCCAGCAGCCCAACCTTCCCGGGACAGGGCTACGAGCAGTACTTC. This sequence encodes CASSPTFPGQGYEQYF. V gene TRBV7-2 combines with J gene TRBJ2-7; TRBD1 aligns across 9 bases. CDR1 and CDR2 (germline): SGHTA, FQGNSA. V lost 5 bases, J lost 3 bases, and 11 bases stayed unmatched. The CDR3 runs to 16 residues.